This TCR beta chain came from a study of T cells in tuberculosis. Overall study context: Sequenced TCRs come from CD1B-GMM tetramer-binding T cells. In South Africa, adults with active tuberculosis were compared with IGRA-negative and latently infected IGRA-positive adolescents. Samples predate treatment or fall within its first 7 days.

Germline assignment: CDR1 KGHSH and CDR2 LQKENI. Trimming took off 5 bases at V and 4 bases at J, with 15 bases between the two ends. This CDR3 is 15 amino acids long. Time point defined: new active TB diagnosis, blood taken before or within 7 days of starting treatment. Patients were newly diagnosed, HIV-seronegative, and aged 18 or older. Here immunoSEQ multiplex PCR was the method, and the copy in TCRdb shows in-frame clones only, minus some. The sample lists about 49,000 clones; around 96% were seen once. The chain is built from TRBV18 and TRBJ2-4; D possibly corresponds to TRBD1 (5 bases). This TCR was sampled from an adult with tuberculosis. Sequences were derived from PBMCs, sampled at tuberculosis diagnosis. For the CDR3, the DNA is TGTGCCAGCTCAGTTCCGAATGGGGCTAAAAACATTCAGTACTTC. Encoded protein: CASSVPNGAKNIQYF.